These T cell receptor beta chains were read from a single sample in a study of regulatory T cells in long-lasting Graves disease. TCRdb re-called the multiplex PCR reads through MiXCR, storing one row per CDR3 protein. This table has around 400,000 distinct CDR3 sequences, around 15% appearing once. Source: peripheral blood mononuclear cells (PBMCs), taken at new diagnosis, from a patient treated with antithyroid drugs. These receptors came from a female donor with Graves disease. CDR3s include the opening cysteine and the closing phenylalanine or tryptophan. A D gene is named only where the DNA matches it firmly. The size entry is marked missing in some rows and otherwise reads once, few, many or a size class.

TRBV27	TRBD2	many	TRBJ2-1	CASRLAGPYNEQFF	TGTGCCAGCAGATTAGCGGGCCCTTACAATGAGCAGTTCTTC
TRBV6-1	TRBD2	-	TRBJ2-1	CASSPTSGVYNEQFF	TGTGCCAGCAGTCCGACTAGCGGGGTCTACAATGAGCAGTTCTTC
TRBV24-1	TRBD1	many	TRBJ2-1	CATSETTGGNEQFF	TGTGCCACCAGTGAGACGACAGGGGGCAATGAGCAGTTCTTC
TRBV7-3	-	-	TRBJ2-1	CASSRTSHNEQFF	TGTGCCAGCAGCCGAACTAGTCACAATGAGCAGTTCTTC
TRBV12-3/TRBV12-4	-	many	TRBJ2-7	CASSLMGYEQYF	TGTGCCAGCAGTTTAATGGGGTACGAGCAGTACTTC
TRBV12-3/TRBV12-4	TRBD1	many	TRBJ1-2	CASSQQGNYGYTF	TGTGCCAGCAGTCAACAGGGGAACTATGGCTACACCTTC
TRBV11-2	TRBD2	many	TRBJ2-1	CASSLGGRGRRGGEQFF	TGTGCCAGCAGCTTAGGGGGGCGGGGACGCCGGGGGGGTGAGCAGTTCTTC
TRBV12-3/TRBV12-4	-	many	TRBJ1-1	CASSSGQSTEAFF	TGTGCCAGCAGTTCAGGACAATCCACTGAAGCTTTCTTT
TRBV12-3/TRBV12-4	TRBD1	-	TRBJ1-6	CASSSQGGGSPLHF	TGTGCCAGCAGTTCCCAGGGGGGCGGTTCACCCCTCCACTTT
TRBV12-3/TRBV12-4	TRBD2	-	TRBJ2-3	CASSNPSGDTQYF	TGTGCCAGCAGCAACCCTAGCGGAGATACGCAGTATTTT
TRBV11-2	-	-	TRBJ1-1	CASSHGTEAFF	TGTGCCAGCAGCCATGGGACTGAAGCTTTCTTT